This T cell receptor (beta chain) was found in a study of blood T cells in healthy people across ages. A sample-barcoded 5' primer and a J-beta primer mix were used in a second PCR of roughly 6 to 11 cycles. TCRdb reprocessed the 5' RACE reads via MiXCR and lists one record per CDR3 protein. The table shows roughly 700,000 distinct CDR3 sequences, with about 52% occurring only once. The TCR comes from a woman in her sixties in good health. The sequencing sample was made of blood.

CDR3 sequence (DNA): TGTGCCAGCAGTCCTAGCGGGACTCCCTACGAGCAGTACTTC. This gives the protein CASSPSGTPYEQYF. The rearrangement joins TRBV6-5 to TRBJ2-7; 9 nucleotides agree with TRBD2. The CDR3 is made up of 14 amino acids. The germline CDR1 and CDR2 sequences are MNHEY and SVGAGI. V trimming: 5 bases; J trimming: 2 bases; junction bases outside the gene matches: 4.